A single TCR beta chain is shown here with its context. Its matching antigen is unknown. The PCR had 60 Vbeta and 13 Jbeta primers. Sequencing used immunoSEQ multiplex PCR; TCRdb keeps in-frame clones, though not all of them. The sample holds roughly 200,000 clones. CDR3 length: 13 residues. The V and J ends lost 11 bases and 4 bases, in that order; junction bases with no gene match: 4. Germline assignment: CDR1 ENHRY and CDR2 SYGVKD. The record originates from a study of cytomegalovirus exposure and HLA in healthy donors. Study-level points and caveats: The authors excluded some V segments, including TRBV6-2 and TRBV6-3, as indistinguishable. A later analysis linked a missense DCLRE1C variant to TCR beta V- and J-gene trimming.

The clonotype comes from a girl aged 2-10 years in good health and CMV-seropositive. Sequenced material: PBMCs. This chain uses TRBV10-3 with TRBJ2-2, with 10 nucleotides matching TRBD1. The CDR3 DNA sequence: TGTGCCTCCGGACAGGGGGGCACCGGGGAGCTGTTTTTT. Its protein is CASGQGGTGELFF.